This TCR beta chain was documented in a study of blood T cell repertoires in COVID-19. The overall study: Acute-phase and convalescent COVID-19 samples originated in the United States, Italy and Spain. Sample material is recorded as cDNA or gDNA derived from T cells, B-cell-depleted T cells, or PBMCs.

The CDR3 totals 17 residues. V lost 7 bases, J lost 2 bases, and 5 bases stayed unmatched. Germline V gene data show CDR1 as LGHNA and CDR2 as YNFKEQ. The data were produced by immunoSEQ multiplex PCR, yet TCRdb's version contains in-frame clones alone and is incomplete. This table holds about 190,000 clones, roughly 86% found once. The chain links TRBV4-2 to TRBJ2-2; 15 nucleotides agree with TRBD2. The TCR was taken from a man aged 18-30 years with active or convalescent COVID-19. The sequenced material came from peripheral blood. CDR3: CASNGLAGGQNTGELFF. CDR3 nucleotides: TGTGCCAGCAACGGACTAGCGGGGGGGCAAAACACCGGGGAGCTGTTTTTT.